This T cell receptor (beta chain) derives from a study of T cells after yellow fever vaccination. For the study at large: Fractions of limited cellularity were prepared by means of SMART-Seq v4 Ultra Low Input. General study findings and limits: Abundant contaminating clonotypes from the bulk population could appear in FACS-sorted repertoires. A large majority of primary-vaccination clones showed up again after the booster (about 97% CD4, around 90% CD8).

V shed 1 base and J 3 bases; nucleotides not matched to a gene: 4. This CDR3 has 15 amino acids. Germline CDR1 MNHNY, CDR2 SVGAGI (reference sequence). For TCR, cDNA came from 5'RACE template switching, which added a universal primer site and UMIs. TCRdb reprocessed the 5' RACE reads with MiXCR, giving one entry per CDR3 protein. The data show hundreds of thousands of distinct CDR3 sequences, with around 12% seen just once and approximately 3.3% held by the top ten. This clonotype was seen only a few times. What it binds is not known. The sequencing here drew on CD4+ T cells sorted from PBMCs, taken 15 days after the yellow fever booster vaccination. This TCR was sampled from a man aged 18 to 29 who received the YFV17D yellow fever vaccine. The rearrangement joins TRBV6-6 to TRBJ2-7; TRBD1 aligns across 9 bases. As DNA, the CDR3 is TGTGCCAGCAGTTACTGGGACAGGGAGGGCTACGAGCAGTACTTC. Translating it yields CASSYWDREGYEQYF.